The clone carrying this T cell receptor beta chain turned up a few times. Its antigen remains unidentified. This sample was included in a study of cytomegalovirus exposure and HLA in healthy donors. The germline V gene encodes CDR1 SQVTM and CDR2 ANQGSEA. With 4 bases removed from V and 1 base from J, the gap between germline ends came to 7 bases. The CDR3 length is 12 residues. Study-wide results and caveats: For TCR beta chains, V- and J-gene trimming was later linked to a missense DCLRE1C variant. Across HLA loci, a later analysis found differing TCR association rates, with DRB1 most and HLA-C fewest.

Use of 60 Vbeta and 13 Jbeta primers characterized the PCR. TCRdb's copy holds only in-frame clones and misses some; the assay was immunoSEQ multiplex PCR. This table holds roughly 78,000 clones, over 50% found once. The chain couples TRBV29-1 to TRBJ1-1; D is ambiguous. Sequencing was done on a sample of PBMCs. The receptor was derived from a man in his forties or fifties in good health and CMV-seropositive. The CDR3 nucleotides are TGCAGCGTTGGGGAGGGGAACACTGAAGCTTTCTTT. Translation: CSVGEGNTEAFF.